The clone carrying this T cell receptor (beta chain) was observed many times. What it binds is unknown. Among the patients, none had received any treatment before thyroid surgery. The CDR3 sequence is 15 residues long. Trimming at V came to 2 bases and at J to 2 bases, leaving 6 bases not matched to a gene. In germline, CDR1 is LNHDA, CDR2 SQIVND (reference sequence). These data come from a study of metastatic and nonmetastatic thyroid tumors. Study information: Malignant thyroid and benign thyroid patients provided blood and tumor or nodule tissue whose repertoires were compared. Notes on the study in general: Malignant thyroid tumors reportedly had TCR beta diversity that was significantly higher than in benign nodules, in blood and tumor.

Authors' data handling: A papillary thyroid cancer distant-metastasis classifier was built from CDR3 differences across clinicopathological groups. TCRdb reprocessed the PCR reads via MiXCR. These V and J calls originate from TCRdb's pipeline instead of the authors' own analysis. Here the sample spans about 70,000 clones, less than 20% being singletons. This sequence joins TRBV19 and TRBJ2-7; 7 bases agree with TRBD1. The sequence was obtained from a female donor with papillary thyroid cancer or a benign thyroid nodule (not recorded which). Some clones in this sample may be carry-over from other donors' samples. Sequenced sample: blood. CDR3 DNA sequence: TGTGCCAGTAGTATAAGGTCCAGGGGGACCTACGAGCAGTACTTC. This codes for CASSIRSRGTYEQYF.